The 26 T cell receptor beta chains in this list originate from one sample, sequenced in a study of OX40 agonist ivuxolimab in advanced cancers. Sequencing used immunoSEQ multiplex PCR; TCRdb keeps in-frame clones, though not all of them. The sample gives approximately 130,000 clones, roughly 91% of which show up once; approximately 0.99% is in the top ten. The sample in question was CD4+ or CD8+ T cells sorted from blood, obtained in a trial of the OX40 agonist ivuxolimab. These receptors were obtained from an adult with an advanced solid tumor such as melanoma, head and neck, liver or kidney cancer.

The chain combines TRBV9 with TRBJ2-3; D is unresolved. The CDR3 runs to 12 residues. Trimming removed 3 bases from V and 3 bases from J, with 5 bases in between. Germline V lookup: CDR1 SGDLS, CDR2 YYNGEE. CDR3 coding DNA: TGTGCCAGCAGCGGGCAGACAGATACGCAGTATTTT. Translation: CASSGQTDTQYF.

This clone was seen only once. V and J are TRBV7-2 and TRBJ2-3; TRBD2 aligns across 9 bases. Germline lookup yields CDR1 SGHTA and CDR2 FQGNSA. The CDR3 loop spans 19 amino acids. V lost 2 bases, J lost 4 bases, and 16 bases stayed unmatched. This CDR3 reads CASSLFPRGGGARSDTQYF. The DNA of the CDR3 is TGTGCCAGCAGCTTATTCCCCAGAGGCGGGGGGGCTCGGTCAGATACGCAGTATTTT.

The V and J genes are TRBV11-2 and TRBJ2-7; D is perhaps TRBD1 (6 bases). The ends were cut back, 4 bases at V and 3 bases at J, with 7 bases in the middle. CDR1 is SGHAT and CDR2 is FQNNGV in the germline V gene. The CDR3 is made up of 12 amino acids. DNA of the CDR3: TGTGCCAGCAGCTCGGACAGCTACGAGCAGTACTTC. This codes for CASSSDSYEQYF.

The gene calls are TRBV7-9 and TRBJ2-5; possible D gene TRBD1, 6 bases. Germline V lookup: CDR1 SEHNR, CDR2 FQNEAQ (reference sequence). This CDR3 has 15 residues. V was clipped by 4 bases and J by 4 bases, with 16 bases between them. The CDR3 loop reads CASSYRDGGRETQYF. CDR3 nucleotide sequence: TGTGCCAGCAGCTACAGGGACGGCGGCCGAGAGACCCAGTACTTC. The full variable domain, with the rest looked up from reference TRBV7-9 and TRBJ2-5, is DTGVSQNPRHKITKRGQNVTFRCDPISEHNRLYWYRQTLGQGPEFLTYFQNEAQLEKSRLLSDRFSAERPKGSFSTLEIQRTEQGDSAMYLCASSYRDGGRETQYFGPGTRLLVL.

The V call is TRBV30, the J call TRBJ2-1, with 7 bases matching TRBD1. V was pared by 8 bases and J by 4 bases, with 8 bases of the junction left unmatched. The CDR3 length is 13 residues. Germline V gene sequence: CDR1 GTSNPN, CDR2 SVGIG (reference sequence). The DNA for the CDR3 is TGTGCCGCCCGGGACAGAAAATACAATGAGCAGTTCTTC. Translating it yields CAARDRKYNEQFF.

The chain links TRBV6-4 to TRBJ2-1; 14 bases align to TRBD2. Per the germline V gene, CDR1 is MRHNA and CDR2 is SNTAGT. The CDR3 has 19 residues. With V trimmed by 6 bases and J by 4 bases, 14 bases remained unmatched. The CDR3: CASRIAGTSGSRDYNEQFF. The CDR3 bases are TGTGCCAGCAGGATTGCCGGGACTAGCGGGAGTAGGGATTACAATGAGCAGTTCTTC.

V gene TRBV19 combines with J gene TRBJ1-1; 7 positions match TRBD1. The CDR3 is 15 amino acids. After removal of 5 bases from V and 5 bases from J, the junction contained 11 bases not matched to a gene. CDR1 and CDR2 from the germline V gene are LNHDA and SQIVND (reference sequence). The CDR3 spells CASSLRGPLVTEAFF. In nucleotides, the CDR3 is TGTGCCAGTAGTTTGAGGGGGCCCCTCGTAACTGAAGCTTTCTTT.

The V gene is TRBV4-3, the J gene TRBJ2-4; 12 bases align to TRBD2. The V gene's germline CDR1 is LGHNA and CDR2 YSLEER. The CDR3 extends over 16 amino acids. V dropped 1 base and J dropped 7; count of bases not matched to a gene: 5. In DNA, the CDR3 is TGCGCCAGCAGCCAAGTGGCTAGCGGGGGGGCGAACATTCAGTACTTC. Translating it yields CASSQVASGGANIQYF.

The chain combines TRBV5-5 with TRBJ1-1; no firm D call. Trimming pared 0 bases from V and 2 bases from J, leaving 8 bases between. The germline V gene encodes CDR1 SGHKS and CDR2 YYEKEE (reference sequence). This CDR3 region has 14 residues. In DNA form, the CDR3 reads TGTGCCAGCAGCTTGGTGGTTGGAAACACTGAAGCTTTCTTT. Its translation is CASSLVVGNTEAFF. Combining the CDR3 with reference TRBV5-5 and TRBJ1-1 gives the whole variable domain DAGVTQSPTHLIKTRGQQVTLRCSPISGHKSVSWYQQVLGQGPQFIFQYYEKEERGRGNFPDRFSARQFPNYSSELNVNALLLGDSALYLCASSLVVGNTEAFFGQGTRLTVV.

This sequence joins TRBV9 and TRBJ1-6; the D is unclear. Germline V gene data show CDR1 as SGDLS and CDR2 as YYNGEE. The ends were cut back, 2 bases at V and 0 bases at J, with 15 bases in the middle. The CDR3 is 18 amino acids. For the CDR3, the DNA is TGTGCCAGCAGCGTTGGGTCGGGAACGAGCTCCTATAATTCACCCCTCCACTTT. Translating it yields CASSVGSGTSSYNSPLHF.

Worth noting for this clone: A much larger clone differs by one base, so this may be a read error. V and J are TRBV6-4 and TRBJ1-5, with D possibly matching TRBD1 (6 bases). The CDR3 length is 13 residues. V lost 5 bases and J 4 bases, leaving 9 bases between the germline ends. Germline CDR1 MRHNA, CDR2 SNTAGT. CDR3 residues: CASSPDRNQPQHF. Written as DNA, the CDR3 is TGTGCCAGCAGTCCGGACAGAAATCAGCCCCAGCATTTT.

V gene TRBV14 combines with J gene TRBJ1-1, with no clear D. The CDR3 has 14 amino acids. Germline V gene data show CDR1 as SGHDN and CDR2 as FVKESK. Trimming left V 4 bases short and J 0 bases short, with 9 bases between. CDR3 sequence reads: CASSRRVMNTEAFF. Here the CDR3 DNA reads TGTGCCAGCAGCCGAAGGGTCATGAACACTGAAGCTTTCTTT.

The chain recombines TRBV5-4 with TRBJ2-3; no reliable D call. V gave up 0 bases and J gave up 0 bases, with 11 bases separating them. CDR3 length: 16 amino acids. The germline gives CDR1 SGHNT, CDR2 YYREEE (reference sequence). CDR3 sequence (DNA): TGTGCCAGCAGCTTGGTGGTAGCAGAGAGCACAGATACGCAGTATTTT. It translates to CASSLVVAESTDTQYF.

The gene calls are TRBV27 and TRBJ2-1, with D unresolved. V lost 7 bases and J lost 0, with 7 bases in between. CDR1 is MNHEY, CDR2 SMNVEV, per germline (reference sequence). The CDR3 extends over 13 amino acids. CDR3 nucleotides: TGTGCCAGCACCGAGCGCTCCTACAATGAGCAGTTCTTC. Translation gives CASTERSYNEQFF.

The genes are TRBV5-4 and TRBJ2-7, with D unclear. The germline CDR1 and CDR2 sequences are SGHNT and YYREEE (reference sequence). The CDR3 sequence is 12 residues long. The V end was cut by 1 base, the J end by 5 bases, with 7 bases between. The CDR3 loop reads CASSLQSDEQYF. CDR3 nucleotides: TGTGCCAGCAGCTTGCAATCCGACGAGCAGTACTTC.

This chain uses TRBV6-1 with TRBJ2-5, with TRBD2 as a possible D gene (5 bases). The CDR3 loop spans 13 amino acids. V was pared by 9 bases and J by 7 bases, with 18 bases between. Germline CDR1 is MNHNS and CDR2 is SASEGT. The CDR3 DNA is TGTGCCAGTCTTTACCGTGGTCGGGGGACCCAGTACTTC. Protein product: CASLYRGRGTQYF.

The chain has TRBV5-4 and TRBJ1-2, with D possibly matching TRBD1 (5 bases). Germline V gene data show CDR1 as SGHNT and CDR2 as YYREEE (reference sequence). This CDR3 has 14 residues. The V and J ends lost 1 base and 1 base respectively, with 8 bases between them. CDR3: CASSLTGLNYGYTF. Here the CDR3 DNA reads TGTGCCAGCAGCTTGACAGGACTTAACTATGGCTACACCTTC.

The rearrangement uses TRBV19 and TRBJ1-5; 7 nucleotides agree with TRBD1. CDR3 size: 14 residues. V was pared by 4 bases and J by 4 bases, with 4 bases of the junction left unmatched. Germline V gives CDR1 LNHDA, CDR2 SQIVND (reference sequence). The CDR3 DNA reads as TGTGCCAGTAGTAACATCAGGGGGAATCAGCCCCAGCATTTT. It codes for CASSNIRGNQPQHF.

The chain recombines TRBV6-6 with TRBJ2-3; D is unclear. The CDR3 totals 14 residues. Germline values: CDR1 MNHNY, CDR2 SVGAGI (reference sequence). V was shortened by 5 bases and J by 4 bases, with 13 bases between the two germline ends. CDR3 sequence: CASSLQNPSDTQYF. As DNA, the CDR3 is TGTGCCAGCAGTCTACAGAACCCTTCAGATACGCAGTATTTT.

The chain has TRBV6-1 and TRBJ2-1; 10 bases map to TRBD1. Trimming cost V 6 bases and J 5 bases; bases outside gene matches: 7. CDR1 and CDR2 (germline): MNHNS, SASEGT. The CDR3 is 15 residues long. DNA of the CDR3: TGTGCCAGCAGGTTAGGACAGGGGGTCAACAATGAGCAGTTCTTC. Protein sequence: CASRLGQGVNNEQFF.

The count of this clone is one. The chain employs TRBV4-1 and TRBJ2-3, with 7 bases fitting TRBD1. Germline V lookup: CDR1 MGHRA, CDR2 YSYEKL. This CDR3 spans 17 amino acids. The junction had 10 bases not matched to a gene; V was cut back by 1 base and J by 3 bases. The CDR3 bases are TGCGCCAGCAGCCAAGCTCAACAGGGGAAGGTAACAGATACGCAGTATTTT. Its translation is CASSQAQQGKVTDTQYF.

This chain connects TRBV11-3 to TRBJ2-3; D uncertain. In germline, CDR1 is SGHNT, CDR2 YENEEA. V lost 0 bases and J 0 bases, leaving 7 bases between the germline ends. CDR3 length: 15 amino acids. This CDR3 is CASSLDGFSTDTQYF. The CDR3 nucleotides read TGTGCCAGCAGCTTAGACGGATTTAGCACAGATACGCAGTATTTT.

The V call is TRBV30, the J call TRBJ2-7, with 12 bases lining up with TRBD2. Germline assignment: CDR1 GTSNPN and CDR2 SVGIG (reference sequence). Unmatched junction bases numbered 7, after V lost 2 bases and J lost 2 bases. The CDR3 is made up of 16 amino acids. The chain's CDR3 is CAWSWGASGRAYEQYF. CDR3 bases: TGTGCCTGGAGTTGGGGGGCTAGCGGGAGGGCCTACGAGCAGTACTTC.

The chain is built from TRBV6-5 and TRBJ2-7; D is unresolved. V was cut by 4 bases and J by 0 bases, with 10 bases left in between. CDR1 and CDR2 (germline): MNHEY, SVGAGI. The CDR3 covers 14 residues. In DNA, the CDR3 is TGTGCCAGCAGTTCGTACATAGACTCCTACGAGCAGTACTTC. It encodes CASSSYIDSYEQYF.

The rearrangement uses TRBV6-6 and TRBJ1-1; the D is unclear. This CDR3 contains 13 residues. Trimming removed 6 bases from V and 1 base from J, with 9 bases in between. Germline assignment: CDR1 MNHNY and CDR2 SVGAGI (reference sequence). The CDR3 sequence: CASSFRGNTEAFF. As DNA, the CDR3 is TGTGCCAGCAGCTTCCGGGGGAACACTGAAGCTTTCTTT.

This chain links TRBV5-6 with TRBJ1-1, with D possibly being TRBD1 (6 bases). Trimming removed 4 bases at V and 7 bases at J, with 17 bases between. The CDR3 runs to 14 residues. In germline, CDR1 is SGHDT, CDR2 YYEEEE. The CDR3 nucleotides read TGTGCCAGCAGCCAGGGGCAGGCAGGCGTTGAAGCTTTCTTT. This sequence encodes CASSQGQAGVEAFF.